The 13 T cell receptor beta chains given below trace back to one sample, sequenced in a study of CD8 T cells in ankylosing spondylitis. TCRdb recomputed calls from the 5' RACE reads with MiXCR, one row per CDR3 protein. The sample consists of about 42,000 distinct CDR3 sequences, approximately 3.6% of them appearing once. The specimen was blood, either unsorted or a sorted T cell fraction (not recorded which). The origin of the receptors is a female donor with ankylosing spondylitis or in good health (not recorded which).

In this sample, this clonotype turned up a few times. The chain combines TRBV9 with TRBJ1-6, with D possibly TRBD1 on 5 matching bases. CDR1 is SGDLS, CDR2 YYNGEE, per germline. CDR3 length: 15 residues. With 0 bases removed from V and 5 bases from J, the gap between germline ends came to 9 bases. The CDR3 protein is CASSVGGLNNSPLHF. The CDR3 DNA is TGTGCCAGCAGCGTAGGGGGACTAAATAATTCACCCCTCCACTTT.

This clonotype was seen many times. The CDR3 sequence is CASSVGRVNTEAFF. CDR3 coding DNA: TGTGCCAGCAGCGTAGGCAGGGTGAACACTGAAGCTTTCTTT. The V gene is TRBV9, the J gene TRBJ1-1, with D possibly matching TRBD1 (5 bases). The CDR3 runs to 14 residues. Deletions cut 0 bases from V and 0 bases from J, with 6 bases between. Germline V gene data show CDR1 as SGDLS and CDR2 as YYNGEE.

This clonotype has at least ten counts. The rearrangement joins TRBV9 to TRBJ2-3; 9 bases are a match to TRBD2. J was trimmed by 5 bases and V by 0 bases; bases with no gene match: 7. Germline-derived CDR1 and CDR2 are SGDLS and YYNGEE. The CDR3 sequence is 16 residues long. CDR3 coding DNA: TGTGCCAGCAGCGTAGAACTGCGGGGGGGTGAAGATACGCAGTATTTT. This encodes CASSVELRGGEDTQYF.

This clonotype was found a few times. This CDR3 is CASSVALPETSGYNEQFF. CDR3 nucleotides: TGTGCCAGCAGCGTAGCGCTCCCTGAGACTAGCGGCTACAATGAGCAGTTCTTC. The chain recombines TRBV9 with TRBJ2-1; 9 nucleotides agree with TRBD2. The CDR3 spans 18 residues. V lost 0 bases to trimming and J lost 3 bases; unmatched junction nucleotides: 10. Germline CDR1 and CDR2: SGDLS and YYNGEE.

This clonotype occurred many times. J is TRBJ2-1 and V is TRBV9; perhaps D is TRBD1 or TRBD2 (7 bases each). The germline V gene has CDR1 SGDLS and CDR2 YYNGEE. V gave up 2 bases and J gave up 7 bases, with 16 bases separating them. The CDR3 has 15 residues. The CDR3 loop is CASSVQGGELNEQFF. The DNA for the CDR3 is TGTGCCAGCAGCGTTCAGGGGGGGGAATTGAATGAGCAGTTCTTC.

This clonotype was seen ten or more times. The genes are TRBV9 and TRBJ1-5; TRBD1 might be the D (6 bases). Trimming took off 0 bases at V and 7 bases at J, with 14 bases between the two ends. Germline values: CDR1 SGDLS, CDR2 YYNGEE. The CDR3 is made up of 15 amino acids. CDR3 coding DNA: TGTGCCAGCAGCGTAGGGGACACTATTGCCCAGCCCCAGCATTTT. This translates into CASSVGDTIAQPQHF.

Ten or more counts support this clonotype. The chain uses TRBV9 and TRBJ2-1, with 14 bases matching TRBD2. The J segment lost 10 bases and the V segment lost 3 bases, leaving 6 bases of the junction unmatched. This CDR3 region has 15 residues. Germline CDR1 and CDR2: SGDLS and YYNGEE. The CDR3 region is CASSAGLAGAWEQFF. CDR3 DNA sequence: TGTGCCAGCAGCGCGGGACTAGCGGGGGCATGGGAGCAGTTCTTC.

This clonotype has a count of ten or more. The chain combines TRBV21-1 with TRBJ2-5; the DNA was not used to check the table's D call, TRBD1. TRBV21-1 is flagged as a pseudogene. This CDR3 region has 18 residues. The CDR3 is CASSKASGTPRTDETQYF. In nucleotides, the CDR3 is TGTGCCAGCAGCAAAGCTTCGGGAACTCCTAGGACCGACGAGACCCAGTACTTC.

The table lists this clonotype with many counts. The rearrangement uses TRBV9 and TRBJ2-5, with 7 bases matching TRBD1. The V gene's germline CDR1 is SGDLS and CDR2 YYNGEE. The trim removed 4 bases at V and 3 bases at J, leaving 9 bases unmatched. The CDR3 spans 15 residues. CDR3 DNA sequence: TGTGCCAGCAGCCCCGAGGGGACAGCTGAAGAGACCCAGTACTTC. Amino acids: CASSPEGTAEETQYF.

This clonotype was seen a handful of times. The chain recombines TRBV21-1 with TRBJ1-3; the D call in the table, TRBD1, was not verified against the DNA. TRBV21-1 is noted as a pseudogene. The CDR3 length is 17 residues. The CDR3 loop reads CASSLTGEGERGNTIYF. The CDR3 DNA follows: TGTGCCAGCAGCCTCACCGGAGAGGGGGAGAGGGGAAACACCATATATTTT.

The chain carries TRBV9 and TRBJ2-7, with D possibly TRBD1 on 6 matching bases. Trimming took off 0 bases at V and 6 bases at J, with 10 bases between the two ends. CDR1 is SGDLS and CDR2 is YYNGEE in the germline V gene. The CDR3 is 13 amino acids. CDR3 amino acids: CASSVAGGSEQYF. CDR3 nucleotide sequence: TGTGCCAGCAGCGTAGCTGGGGGCAGCGAGCAGTACTTC.

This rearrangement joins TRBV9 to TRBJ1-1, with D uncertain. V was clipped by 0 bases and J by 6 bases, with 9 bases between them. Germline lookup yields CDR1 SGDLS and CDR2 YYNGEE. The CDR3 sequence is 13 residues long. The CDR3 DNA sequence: TGTGCCAGCAGCGTAGTCGGGAGCCCTGAAGCTTTCTTT. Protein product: CASSVVGSPEAFF.

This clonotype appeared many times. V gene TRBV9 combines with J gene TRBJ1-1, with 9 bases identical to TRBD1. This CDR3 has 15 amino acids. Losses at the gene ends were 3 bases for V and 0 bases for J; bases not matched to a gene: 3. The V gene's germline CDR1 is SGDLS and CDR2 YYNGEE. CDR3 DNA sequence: TGTGCCAGCAGCGGACAGGGGGGAATGAACACTGAAGCTTTCTTT. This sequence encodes CASSGQGGMNTEAFF.